The 20 T cell receptor beta chains presented below share a single source sample, sequenced in a study of blood T cells in healthy people across ages. Together with a sample-barcoded 5' primer, a J-beta primer mix was included in a second PCR lasting roughly 6 to 12 cycles. TCRdb used MiXCR to reprocess the 5' RACE reads, holding one entry per CDR3 protein. The table includes over 700,000 distinct CDR3 sequences, 50% to 65% detected once. The sample was blood. The receptors originated from an elderly man in good health.

J is TRBJ2-2 and V is TRBV5-1; D is undetermined. V dropped 6 bases and J dropped 6 bases, with 12 bases sitting between them. Germline values: CDR1 SGHRS, CDR2 YFSETQ. This CDR3 region has 13 residues. In DNA form, the CDR3 reads TGCGCCAGCAACAGAGAGGTCCCCGGGGAGCTGTTTTTT. Its translation: CASNREVPGELFF.

In its sample, this clonotype was seen a few times. The chain is built from TRBV20-1 and TRBJ2-6; D gene unclear. CDR1 is DFQATT and CDR2 is SNEGSKA in the germline V gene (reference sequence). Trimming cost V 0 bases and J 2 bases, with 8 bases left between them. This CDR3 spans 15 amino acids. The CDR3: CSARDPRAGANVLTF. In DNA, the CDR3 is TGCAGTGCTAGAGATCCCCGGGCTGGGGCCAACGTCCTGACTTTC.

The chain employs TRBV11-2 and TRBJ2-3; tentatively, D is TRBD1 or TRBD2 (5 bases each). V was shortened by 4 bases and J by 14 bases, with 25 bases between the two germline ends. The CDR3 is 15 residues long. Germline V lookup: CDR1 SGHAT, CDR2 FQNNGV. The CDR3 spells CASSSIRSGSRDAYF. The CDR3 nucleotides are TGTGCCAGCAGCTCCATCCGATCAGGGAGCAGAGACGCGTATTTT.

This chain links TRBV5-1 with TRBJ2-7; D ambiguous. The CDR3 is made up of 15 amino acids. V lost 0 bases to trimming and J lost 3 bases, with 13 bases between them. CDR1 SGHRS and CDR2 YFSETQ come from the germline V gene. The CDR3 nucleotides are TGCGCCAGCAGCTTGGAGGCAAGGTCCATCTACGAGCAGTACTTC. This translates into CASSLEARSIYEQYF. The variable domain in full, completed from reference TRBV5-1 and TRBJ2-7, reads KAGVTQTPRYLIKTRGQQVTLSCSPISGHRSVSWYQQTPGQGLQFLFEYFSETQRNKGNFPGRFSGRQFSNSRSEMNVSTLELGDSALYLCASSLEARSIYEQYFGPGTRLTVT.

This clonotype was observed a handful of times. This sequence joins TRBV28 and TRBJ1-1; D might be TRBD1 (5 bases). The CDR3 length is 14 residues. The germline V gene encodes CDR1 MDHEN and CDR2 SYDVKM. Trimming shortened V by 3 bases and J by 1 base, and 9 bases separated the two germline ends. The chain's CDR3 is CASSFGGENTEAFF. CDR3 coding DNA: TGTGCCAGCAGTTTCGGGGGAGAGAACACTGAAGCTTTCTTT.

In this sample, this clonotype turned up a few times. The CDR3 nucleotides read TGCAGTGCTAGTCCAGGGGGAAGGGCCAAAAACATTCAGTACTTC. Protein product: CSASPGGRAKNIQYF. V and J are TRBV20-1 and TRBJ2-4; TRBD1 aligns across 7 bases. With 3 bases clipped from V and 1 base from J, the junction kept 6 bases outside the gene matches. Germline V CDR1 and CDR2: DFQATT, SNEGSKA (reference sequence). The length of the CDR3 is 15 residues.

The chain links TRBV13 to TRBJ1-2; tentative D call: TRBD1 (6 bases). Germline V CDR1 and CDR2: PRHDT, FYEKMQ (reference sequence). V was pared by 4 bases and J by 1 base, with 13 bases between. The CDR3 length is 15 residues. The CDR3 is CASSSKGGHNYGYTF. CDR3 bases: TGTGCCAGCAGCTCCAAGGGGGGTCATAACTATGGCTACACCTTC.

This chain links TRBV12-3 or TRBV12-4 with TRBJ1-2; 8 nucleotides match TRBD1. J lost 8 bases, V lost 5 bases, and 7 bases had no gene match. The CDR3 extends over 13 amino acids. The CDR3 is CASSTDRGGGYTF. The CDR3 DNA reads as TGTGCCAGCAGTACCGACAGGGGAGGCGGCTACACCTTC.

This chain uses TRBV2 with TRBJ1-1; TRBD1 matches at 7 bases. Germline-derived CDR1 and CDR2 are SNHLY and FYNNEI. The CDR3 loop spans 13 amino acids. Unmatched junction bases numbered 7, after V lost 7 bases and J lost 5 bases. The CDR3 loop is CASTLGQATEAFF. Here the CDR3 DNA reads TGTGCCAGCACTTTAGGACAGGCTACTGAAGCTTTCTTT.

The chain couples TRBV29-1 to TRBJ2-3, with D perhaps given as TRBD1 or TRBD2 (5 bases each). The CDR3 runs to 12 residues. Trimming took off 7 bases at V and 3 bases at J, with 11 bases between the two ends. Germline V CDR1 and CDR2: SQVTM, ANQGSEA. CDR3 nucleotide sequence: TGCAGCGGGATCGAGGGGACAGATACGCAGTATTTT. Translation: CSGIEGTDTQYF.

The chain is built from TRBV28 and TRBJ2-5; TRBD1 aligns across 9 bases. With 4 bases clipped from V and 6 bases from J, the junction kept 15 bases outside the gene matches. This CDR3 region has 17 residues. Germline-derived CDR1 and CDR2 are MDHEN and SYDVKM. The CDR3 DNA reads TGTGCCAGCAGTTCCCGACCCGGACAGGGGTTAAGACAGACCCAGTACTTC. Its protein product is CASSSRPGQGLRQTQYF.

The chain uses TRBV3-1 and TRBJ2-5; 9 bases are a match to TRBD2. The J call is uncertain, as TRBJ2-7 better fits the DNA end. From germline, CDR1 is LGHDT and CDR2 YNNKEL (reference sequence). CDR3 size: 16 residues. DNA of the CDR3: TGTGCCAGCAGCCAAGTGGGGCTAGCGGGAATTTCCGAGCAGTACTTC. It codes for CASSQVGLAGISEQYF.

The chain joins TRBV2 to TRBJ2-7; the D gene is possibly TRBD1 (6 bases). Germline CDR1 SNHLY, CDR2 FYNNEI. This CDR3 region has 13 residues. The V end was cut by 5 bases, the J end by 3 bases, with 11 bases between. CDR3 loop: CASSRDIFYEQYF. DNA for the CDR3: TGTGCCAGCAGTCGGGACATCTTCTACGAGCAGTACTTC.

This chain links TRBV15 with TRBJ2-7, with D unclear. This CDR3 contains 16 residues. CDR1 is LNHNV, CDR2 YYDKDF, per germline (reference sequence). Trimming pared 5 bases from V and 3 bases from J, leaving 20 bases between. The CDR3 bases are TGTGCCACCAGCGTCTCGGGCGACTTGAGACTCTACGAGCAGTACTTC. It yields the protein CATSVSGDLRLYEQYF. Together with reference TRBV15 and TRBJ2-7, the CDR3 gives the full variable domain: DAMVIQNPRYQVTQFGKPVTLSCSQTLNHNVMYWYQQKSSQAPKLLFHYYDKDFNNEADTPDNFQSRRPNTSFCFLDIRSPGLGDTAMYLCATSVSGDLRLYEQYFGPGTRLTVT.

This rearrangement joins TRBV10-2 to TRBJ2-5; 14 bases are shared with TRBD2. CDR3 length: 15 residues. Unmatched junction bases numbered 5, after V lost 6 bases and J lost 5 bases. Germline CDR1 is WSHSY and CDR2 is SAAADI. The CDR3 DNA follows: TGCGCCAGCAGAGGGACTAGCGGGAGCCCGGAGACCCAGTACTTC. Its protein product is CASRGTSGSPETQYF.

V is TRBV19 and J is TRBJ2-5; 10 bases are shared with TRBD1. After removal of 6 bases from V and 5 bases from J, the junction contained 12 bases not matched to a gene. Germline CDR1 reads LNHDA; CDR2 reads SQIVND (reference sequence). The CDR3 covers 16 residues. The CDR3 loop is CASSPGQGTRSETQYF. The CDR3 DNA sequence: TGTGCCAGTAGCCCGGGACAGGGGACAAGGAGCGAGACCCAGTACTTC.

This clonotype was observed a handful of times. The chain employs TRBV5-1 and TRBJ2-7; TRBD2 is a possible D gene (5 bases). Trimming removed 4 bases from V and 5 bases from J, with 16 bases in between. This CDR3 is built from 14 residues. Looked up from germline, CDR1 is SGHRS and CDR2 is YFSETQ. The CDR3 DNA follows: TGCGCCAGCAGCCGCTGGACGGGAACTGACGAGCAGTACTTC. The encoded protein is CASSRWTGTDEQYF.

This rearrangement joins TRBV29-1 to TRBJ2-2; 11 positions agree with TRBD2. Losses at the gene ends were 6 bases for V and 4 bases for J; bases not matched to a gene: 7. From germline, CDR1 is SQVTM and CDR2 ANQGSEA. There are 15 residues in the CDR3. This CDR3 reads CSVVTSGSVTGELFF. The CDR3 DNA is TGCAGCGTGGTAACTAGCGGGAGTGTCACCGGGGAGCTGTTTTTT.

As concerns this clonotype: A junction boundary mismatches the germline segment, possibly from a read error. The chain has TRBV20-1 and TRBJ1-1, with D hard to call. The germline CDR1 and CDR2 sequences are DFQATT and SNEGSKA (reference sequence). The length of the CDR3 is 14 residues. CDR3 in amino acids: CSARRGNSNIEAFF. CDR3 nucleotide sequence: TGCAGTGCTAGACGGGGTAACTCAAACATTGAAGCTTTCTTT.

As to this clonotype: Germline is not matched at one junction end, which may reflect a read error. The rearrangement joins TRBV4-1 to TRBJ2-6; D might be TRBD1 (6 bases). CDR1 is MGHRA, CDR2 YSYEKL, per germline. The CDR3 runs 18 residues. CDR3: CAGSLAGTLSSGANVLTF. CDR3 bases: TGCGCCGGCAGCCTAGCCGGGACACTTAGCTCTGGGGCCAACGTCCTGACTTTC.